This T cell receptor beta chain was profiled in a study of a mutant IDH1 vaccine in newly diagnosed glioma. As for the study in general: Most had both radiotherapy and temozolomide beforehand; others had only one.

Trimming cost V 5 bases and J 0 bases, with 8 bases left between them. CDR3 length: 13 residues. Germline lookup yields CDR1 SGHTA and CDR2 FQGNSA. Time point: week 5, during vaccination. The investigators gave 300 ug of mutant IDH1 20-mer peptide in each vaccine dose, together with topical imiquimod. Sequencing used immunoSEQ multiplex PCR; TCRdb keeps in-frame clones, though not all of them. The data hold approximately 61,000 clones, with roughly four fifths observed a single time. As concerns this clone: Its specificity is unknown.

The gene calls are TRBV7-2 and TRBJ2-7; D gene unclear. Sequencing used PBMCs, obtained from a glioma patient whose treatment included an IDH1 peptide vaccine. This TCR was sampled from a woman aged 50 to 60 with glioma. CDR3 nucleotide sequence: TGTGCCAGCAGCCGAGACGGCTCCTACGAGCAGTACTTC. Its translation: CASSRDGSYEQYF.